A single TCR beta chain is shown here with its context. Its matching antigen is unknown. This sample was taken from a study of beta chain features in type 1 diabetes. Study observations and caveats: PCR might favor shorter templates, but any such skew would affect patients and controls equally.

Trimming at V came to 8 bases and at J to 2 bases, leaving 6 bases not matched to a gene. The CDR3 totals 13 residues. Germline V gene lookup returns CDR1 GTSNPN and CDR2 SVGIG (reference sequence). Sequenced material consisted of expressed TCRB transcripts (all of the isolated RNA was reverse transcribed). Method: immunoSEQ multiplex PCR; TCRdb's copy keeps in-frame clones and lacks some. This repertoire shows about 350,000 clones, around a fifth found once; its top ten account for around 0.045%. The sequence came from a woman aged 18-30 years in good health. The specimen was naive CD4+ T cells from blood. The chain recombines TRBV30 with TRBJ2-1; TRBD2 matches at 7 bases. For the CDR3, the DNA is TGTGCCCGGGCCAGCGGGACCTACAATGAGCAGTTCTTC. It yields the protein CARASGTYNEQFF.